This TCR beta chain stems from a study of T cell responses to AZD1222 COVID-19 vaccine. Study at large: Combined were second doses at about 4 or about 12 weeks. General study points: Repertoire collection took place solely once the T cell response had peaked. Spike-specific TCR breadth and depth grew following two AZD1222 doses.

Germline V lookup: CDR1 SGHNT, CDR2 YYREEE (reference sequence). V gave up 4 bases and J gave up 8 bases; unmatched junction bases: 9. CDR3 length equals 14 residues. Some clones are missing from TCRdb's copy, which holds only in-frame ones; the method was immunoSEQ multiplex PCR. Of approximately 85,000 clones listed, approximately 86% were seen once; the top ten hold roughly 6.3%. As concerns this clone: Its antigen is currently unknown.

The sample here was peripheral blood, taken on day 0 of AZD1222 vaccination. The receptor was isolated from an adult in good health. The rearrangement joins TRBV5-4 to TRBJ1-2; 9 bases match TRBD1. The chain's CDR3 is CASSPGTGSYGYTF. The CDR3 DNA sequence: TGTGCCAGCAGCCCGGGGACAGGGAGTTACGGCTACACCTTC.